Listed below are T cell receptor beta chains from one sample, sequenced in a study of monozygotic twins with inflammatory bowel disease. For each CDR3 protein, TCRdb gives one entry from its re-call of the 5' RACE reads, without DNA. The table counts 330,000 or so distinct CDR3 sequences; 2% to 2.5% lies in the top ten. Sequencing used blood. The receptors come from a human donor with ulcerative colitis or Crohn's disease, or a healthy co-twin of an affected twin (not recorded which). CDR3s include the opening cysteine and the closing phenylalanine or tryptophan. Fields, in order: V gene, J gene, CDR3 protein.

>TRBV28|TRBJ1-1
CASSLVSDQNTEAFF
>TRBV4-2|TRBJ2-1
CASSQVPGQNNEQFF
>TRBV12-3/TRBV12-4|TRBJ2-2
CASSTGGQKLFF
>TRBV30|TRBJ1-4
CAWRARSNEKLFF
>TRBV19|TRBJ2-3
CASSTASGGTDTQYF
>TRBV27|TRBJ2-7
CASSLFGLAGYEQYF
>TRBV28|TRBJ1-5
CASSSTGPQHF
>TRBV9|TRBJ2-7
CASSPTGTGGSYEQYF
>TRBV19|TRBJ2-7
CASSSRTSGSYEQYF
>TRBV9|TRBJ2-1
CASSVVASFNEQFF
>TRBV29-1|TRBJ2-5
CSALGTWGETQYF
>TRBV5-1|TRBJ2-1
CASSLPAGGDVDEQFF
>TRBV24-1|TRBJ2-3
CATSSTPGRTTSGRETDTQYF
>TRBV7-2|TRBJ1-1
CASSLVQGATEAFF
>TRBV7-3|TRBJ2-1
CASSLRVDPRNEQFF
>TRBV12-3/TRBV12-4|TRBJ1-1
CASTWSRSRGLEAFF
>TRBV4-2|TRBJ2-3
CASSQESSARTDTQYF
>TRBV20-1|TRBJ2-3
CSGEDRVLSDTQYF
>TRBV30|TRBJ2-1
CAWEPGLINNEQFF
>TRBV28|TRBJ2-7
CASSLKTGEKSYKQYF
>TRBV19|TRBJ2-3
CASRREVGDTQYF
>TRBV6-2/TRBV6-3|TRBJ2-7
CASSGQISYEQYF
>TRBV12-3/TRBV12-4|TRBJ1-2
CASSFYSYGYTF
>TRBV12-3/TRBV12-4|TRBJ2-1
CASSALWGAQYNEQFF
>TRBV11-1|TRBJ1-6
CASSLRGQGNLEDSPLHF